Each of the 29 T cell receptor beta chains below was sequenced from the same sample in a study. Cells sorted as Tregs were CD4+, CD25+ and CD127-/low. Via MiXCR, TCRdb re-called the 5' RACE reads, giving one row per CDR3 protein. The sample includes 55,000 or so distinct CDR3 sequences, around 20% of them seen just once. The sample taken for sequencing was tumor-infiltrating Tregs sorted from the breast tumor. The origin of the receptors is a female donor with breast cancer.

This clonotype was counted a few times. This chain uses TRBV20-1 with TRBJ1-2; TRBD1 matches at 7 bases. The CDR3 length is 14 residues. The germline gives CDR1 DFQATT, CDR2 SNEGSKA (reference sequence). The junction had 8 bases not matched to a gene; V was cut back by 4 bases and J by 3 bases. The CDR3 protein is CSANSPGTDYGYTF. In DNA, the CDR3 is TGCAGTGCTAATAGTCCCGGGACAGACTATGGCTACACCTTC.

Written as DNA, the CDR3 is TGTGCCAGCAGTGAAAGCAGCTCTGGGGCCAACGTCCTGACTTTC. Translated: CASSESSSGANVLTF. V and J are TRBV2 and TRBJ2-6; unclear D gene. Germline CDR1 reads SNHLY; CDR2 reads FYNNEI. V was pared by 2 bases and J by 0 bases, with 5 bases between. The CDR3 is made up of 15 amino acids.

In its sample, this clonotype was seen many times. As DNA, the CDR3 is TGCAGCGTTGAGGGCGGGAGAACAGATACGCAGTATTTT. This encodes CSVEGGRTDTQYF. This chain connects TRBV29-1 to TRBJ2-3, with 7 bases lining up with TRBD2. The CDR3 loop spans 13 amino acids. Trimming cost V 3 bases and J 3 bases; bases outside gene matches: 3. Germline loops: CDR1 SQVTM, CDR2 ANQGSEA.

This clonotype was picked up many times. The chain employs TRBV5-1 and TRBJ1-2; D remains ambiguous. The CDR3 is 14 residues long. V dropped 10 bases and J dropped 5 bases, with 21 bases sitting between them. The germline gives CDR1 SGHRS, CDR2 YFSETQ. CDR3: CASAAGFLNYGYTF. The DNA for the CDR3 is TGCGCCTCAGCAGCCGGGTTCTTAAATTATGGCTACACCTTC.

This chain connects TRBV6-1 to TRBJ2-7; unclear D gene. The CDR3 contains 13 residues. Germline V gene data show CDR1 as MNHNS and CDR2 as SASEGT. Trimming stripped 6 bases from V and 1 base from J, with 10 bases between. CDR3 DNA: TGTGCCAGCAGCCCCAGCGAATCCTACGAGCAGTACTTC. Translation: CASSPSESYEQYF.

The chain recombines TRBV20-1 with TRBJ2-1; 7 bases line up with TRBD1. The junction had 14 bases not matched to a gene; V was cut back by 5 bases and J by 7 bases. CDR1 is DFQATT, CDR2 SNEGSKA, per germline (reference sequence). The CDR3 contains 15 residues. The CDR3 sequence is CSAYPSEAGGNEQFF. In DNA, the CDR3 is TGCAGTGCTTACCCCTCCGAGGCAGGGGGAAATGAGCAGTTCTTC.

The V and J genes are TRBV5-1 and TRBJ2-2; 9 bases are a match to TRBD2. Germline V lookup: CDR1 SGHRS, CDR2 YFSETQ. This CDR3 spans 14 amino acids. Trimming cost V 8 bases and J 6 bases; bases outside gene matches: 8. Written as DNA, the CDR3 is TGCGCCAGTTCCGGGACTAGCACCCCCGGGGAGCTGTTTTTT. It translates to CASSGTSTPGELFF.

This clonotype was seen repeatedly, ten times or more. The V call is TRBV28, the J call TRBJ1-6, with TRBD1 matching over 8 bases. CDR1 is MDHEN and CDR2 is SYDVKM in the germline V gene. This CDR3 has 14 residues. V shed 5 bases, J shed 10 bases, and the junction held 7 bases outside the gene matches. CDR3 DNA sequence: TGTGCCAGCAGTAGCCGGACAGGGTCCTCACCCCTCCACTTT. The encoded protein is CASSSRTGSSPLHF.

Comment on this clonotype: A read error may be the cause here, since a much bigger clone is one base away. V gene TRBV4-1 combines with J gene TRBJ2-7; 7 bases align to TRBD1. In germline, CDR1 is MGHRA, CDR2 YSYEKL. The CDR3 spans 15 residues. CDR3 in DNA: TGCGCCAGCAGCCAAGATCGGTGGGACAGCTACGGGCAGTACTTC. This encodes CASSQDRWDSYGQYF.

The rearrangement joins TRBV12-3 or TRBV12-4 to TRBJ1-1, with 7 bases fitting TRBD1. Trimming at V came to 5 bases and at J to 0 bases, leaving 3 bases not matched to a gene. CDR3 length equals 14 residues. As DNA, the CDR3 is TGTGCCAGCAGTCCGACAGGGCTGAACACTGAAGCTTTCTTT. Translating gives CASSPTGLNTEAFF.

This clonotype was observed at least ten times. V usage is TRBV4-1 and J usage is TRBJ1-2; the D gene is possibly TRBD1 (5 bases). With 1 base removed from V and 6 bases from J, the gap between germline ends came to 15 bases. Germline V gene lookup returns CDR1 MGHRA and CDR2 YSYEKL. The CDR3 length is 15 residues. DNA for the CDR3: TGCGCCAGCAGCCAAGGGGGACGCCCAGTCAATGGCTACACCTTC. This codes for CASSQGGRPVNGYTF.

The chain couples TRBV28 to TRBJ1-1; a possible D gene is TRBD1 (5 bases). CDR1 and CDR2 (germline): MDHEN, SYDVKM. Trimming pared 7 bases from V and 2 bases from J, leaving 23 bases between. The CDR3 totals 17 residues. The CDR3 loop is CASTTILFPTANTEAFF. As DNA, the CDR3 is TGTGCCAGCACCACCATTCTATTTCCGACAGCCAACACTGAAGCTTTCTTT.

The J gene is TRBJ1-1, the V gene TRBV5-1; D is unclear. The CDR3 loop spans 12 amino acids. V was clipped by 0 bases and J by 8 bases, with 8 bases between them. Per germline, CDR1 SGHRS and CDR2 YFSETQ. CDR3 in amino acids: CASSLATEEAFF. The CDR3 nucleotides are TGCGCCAGCAGCTTGGCAACAGAGGAAGCTTTCTTT.

V usage is TRBV6-1 and J usage is TRBJ1-2; 10 positions agree with TRBD1. Trimming at V came to 10 bases and at J to 4 bases, leaving 6 bases not matched to a gene. CDR3 length: 13 residues. The V gene's germline CDR1 is MNHNS and CDR2 SASEGT. The CDR3 spells CATRQGASYGYTF. The CDR3 nucleotides read TGTGCCACAAGACAGGGGGCGAGCTATGGCTACACCTTC.

The V and J genes are TRBV7-9 and TRBJ1-1; TRBD1 agrees at 11 bases. Germline V gene lookup returns CDR1 SEHNR and CDR2 FQNEAQ (reference sequence). The CDR3 extends over 15 amino acids. After removal of 2 bases from V and 5 bases from J, the junction contained 4 bases not matched to a gene. The CDR3 sequence is CASSLPGQGVTEAFF. CDR3 sequence (DNA): TGTGCCAGCAGCTTACCGGGACAGGGGGTGACTGAAGCTTTCTTT. Complete variable domain (other parts from reference TRBV7-9 and TRBJ1-1): DTGVSQNPRHKITKRGQNVTFRCDPISEHNRLYWYRQTLGQGPEFLTYFQNEAQLEKSRLLSDRFSAERPKGSFSTLEIQRTEQGDSAMYLCASSLPGQGVTEAFFGQGTRLTVV.

The rearrangement uses TRBV7-9 and TRBJ2-3, with 8 nucleotides matching TRBD2. Looked up from germline, CDR1 is SEHNR and CDR2 is FQNEAQ (reference sequence). CDR3 size: 12 residues. V trimming: 8 bases; J trimming: 5 bases; junction bases outside the gene matches: 3. The CDR3 bases are TGTGCCAGCGGGACTAGTGTAGATACGCAGTATTTT. Translation: CASGTSVDTQYF.

This clonotype has more than one count but fewer than ten. This sequence joins TRBV20-1 and TRBJ2-1; 10 nucleotides align to TRBD1. V dropped 6 bases and J dropped 7; count of bases not matched to a gene: 6. CDR1 is DFQATT and CDR2 is SNEGSKA in the germline V gene (reference sequence). The CDR3 consists of 13 residues. The CDR3 nucleotides read TGCAGTGCGCGACAGGGGGCGGAAAATGAGCAGTTCTTC. This gives the protein CSARQGAENEQFF.

CDR3 amino acids: CASSYAGTKDHEQYF. The CDR3 bases are TGTGCCAGCAGCTATGCAGGGACGAAGGATCACGAGCAGTACTTC. This chain joins TRBV11-3 and TRBJ2-7, with D possibly being TRBD1 or TRBD2 (5 bases each). Trimming took off 4 bases at V and 5 bases at J, with 18 bases between the two ends. This CDR3 spans 15 amino acids. From germline, CDR1 is SGHNT and CDR2 YENEEA.

A few counts support this clonotype. The chain couples TRBV12-5 to TRBJ1-1; D remains ambiguous. The CDR3 totals 13 residues. Looked up from germline, CDR1 is LGHNT and CDR2 is FRNRAP. Trimming took 7 bases from V and 1 from J, leaving 10 bases between them. Written as DNA, the CDR3 is TGTGCTAGTGCCTTGTTTGGGAACACTGAAGCTTTCTTT. Translating gives CASALFGNTEAFF.

With regard to this clonotype: Mismatch with germline at one junction end may stem from a read error. The chain combines TRBV19 with TRBJ1-2, with D uncertain. The CDR3 loop spans 19 amino acids. Germline CDR1 and CDR2: LNHDA and SQIVND (reference sequence). CDR3 amino acids: CASSIGAEAQLSGNYGYPF. CDR3 nucleotides: TGTGCCAGTAGTATAGGAGCGGAAGCCCAATTGAGTGGGAACTATGGCTACCCCTTC.

This clonotype was seen more than once but under ten times. This chain uses TRBV7-8 with TRBJ1-4; TRBD1 agrees at 8 bases. Per the germline V gene, CDR1 is SGHVS and CDR2 is FQNEAQ. V dropped 5 bases and J dropped 7; count of bases not matched to a gene: 9. The CDR3 spans 15 residues. The CDR3 spells CASSPSGDRGEKLFF. As DNA, the CDR3 is TGTGCCAGCAGCCCATCCGGAGACAGGGGTGAAAAACTGTTTTTT. The complete variable domain, with remaining parts taken from reference TRBV7-8 and TRBJ1-4, reads GAGVSQSPRYKVAKRGQDVALRCDPISGHVSLFWYQQALGQGPEFLTYFQNEAQLDKSGLPSDRFFAERPEGSVSTLKIQRTQQEDSAVYLCASSPSGDRGEKLFFGSGTQLSVL.

Regarding this clonotype: A read error is possible here, since a much larger clone lies one base away. This sequence joins TRBV7-9 and TRBJ1-1; D remains unclear. Germline assignment: CDR1 SEHNR and CDR2 FQNEAQ (reference sequence). The CDR3 is 14 residues long. The chain's CDR3 is CAGSLVASNTEAFF. The CDR3 DNA follows: TGTGCCGGCAGCTTAGTAGCCAGCAACACTGAAGCTTTCTTT.

There are a few counts of this clonotype. One end of the junction fails to match germline, which may point to a read error. V gene TRBV5-1 combines with J gene TRBJ2-4; tentative D call: TRBD1 (6 bases). The CDR3 runs 12 residues. Germline V lookup: CDR1 SGHRS, CDR2 YFSETQ. CDR3 loop: CASSSQGTIWHF. As DNA, the CDR3 is TGCGCCAGCAGCTCCCAGGGGACGATTTGGCACTTC.

The V and J genes are TRBV14 and TRBJ2-1; D remains unclear. Trimming took off 0 bases at V and 2 bases at J, with 8 bases between the two ends. The CDR3 length is 15 residues. The germline CDR1 and CDR2 sequences are SGHDN and FVKESK. Here the CDR3 DNA reads TGTGCCAGCAGCCAAGATTCGGGCGCCTACAATGAGCAGTTCTTC. It yields the protein CASSQDSGAYNEQFF.

This chain uses TRBV27 with TRBJ2-4; 8 bases are a match to TRBD2. Unmatched junction bases numbered 7, after V lost 6 bases and J lost 6 bases. Germline values: CDR1 MNHEY, CDR2 SMNVEV (reference sequence). The CDR3 has 14 amino acids. The CDR3 is CASSSLAGRNIQYF. In DNA form, the CDR3 reads TGTGCCAGCAGCTCCTTAGCGGGGAGAAACATTCAGTACTTC.

With regard to this clonotype: An end of the junction does not agree with germline; a read error may underlie this. V is TRBV5-1 and J is TRBJ2-1, with TRBD2 matching 8 bases. The CDR3 spans 15 residues. Germline V gene sequence: CDR1 SGHRS, CDR2 YFSETQ. In DNA, the CDR3 is TGCGCCAGCAGCTTCGTCGCGGGGGGTATGAATGAGCGGTTCTTC. Protein sequence: CASSFVAGGMNERFF. Looking up the rest from reference TRBV5-1 and TRBJ2-1 gives the full variable domain: KAGVTQTPRYLIKTRGQQVTLSCSPISGHRSVSWYQQTPGQGLQFLFEYFSETQRNKGNFPGRFSGRQFSNSRSEMNVSTLELGDSALYLCASSFVAGGMNERFFGPGTRLTVL.

This clonotype was recorded many times. V gene TRBV5-1 combines with J gene TRBJ2-7; no reliable D call. Trimming pared 4 bases from V and 5 bases from J, leaving 16 bases between. Looked up from germline, CDR1 is SGHRS and CDR2 is YFSETQ. The length of the CDR3 is 14 residues. The CDR3 sequence is CASSVDPNSDEQYF. CDR3 nucleotide sequence: TGCGCCAGCAGCGTGGACCCTAACAGCGACGAGCAGTACTTC.

The chain joins TRBV6-5 to TRBJ2-2, with a possible D match to TRBD1 (6 bases). The ends were cut back, 7 bases at V and 7 bases at J, with 10 bases in the middle. The germline V gene encodes CDR1 MNHEY and CDR2 SVGAGI. There are 12 residues in the CDR3. The CDR3 bases are TGTGCCAGCAATAAGGGGGTCGGGGAGCTGTTTTTT. Residues: CASNKGVGELFF.

A single count supports this clonotype. A much more abundant neighbour one base away suggests this may be a read error. No conserved phenylalanine or tryptophan is present at the end of the CDR3, so a read error is the likely explanation. The V and J genes are TRBV5-1 and TRBJ2-1; the D gene is possibly TRBD1 (6 bases). The CDR3 has 13 amino acids. The germline V and J ends were trimmed by 7 bases and 4 bases, with 12 bases remaining between them. Per the germline V gene, CDR1 is SGHRS and CDR2 is YFSETQ. CDR3 in amino acids: CASCRDNYNEQFL. DNA of the CDR3: TGCGCCAGCTGCCGGGACAATTACAATGAGCAGTTCCTC.